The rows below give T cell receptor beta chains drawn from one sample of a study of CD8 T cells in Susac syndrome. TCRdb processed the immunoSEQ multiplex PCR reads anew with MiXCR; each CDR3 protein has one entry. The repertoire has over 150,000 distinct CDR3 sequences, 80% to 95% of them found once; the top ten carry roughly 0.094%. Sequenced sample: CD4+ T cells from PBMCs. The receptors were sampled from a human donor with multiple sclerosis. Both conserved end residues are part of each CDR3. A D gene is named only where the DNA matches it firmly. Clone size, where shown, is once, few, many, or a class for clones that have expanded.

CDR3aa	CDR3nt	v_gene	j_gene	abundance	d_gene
CASDQQRDSTDTQYF	TGTGCAAGTGACCAGCAGCGCGACAGCACAGATACGCAGTATTTT	TRBV12-2	TRBJ2-3	once	-
CASRLRWDTEAFF	TGTGCCAGCAGGCTGAGATGGGACACTGAAGCTTTCTTT	TRBV7-2	TRBJ1-1	-	-
CASSVGRAYEQYF	TGTGCCAGCAGTGTAGGCAGGGCCTACGAGCAGTACTTC	TRBV2	TRBJ2-7	once	-
CASSPRLAGRQYF	TGTGCCAGCAGCCCTAGACTAGCGGGGCGGCAGTACTTC	TRBV7-6	TRBJ2-7	-	TRBD2
CASSLMDNMNTEAFF	TGTGCCAGCAGCCTCATGGACAACATGAACACTGAAGCTTTCTTT	TRBV7-2	TRBJ1-1	-	-
CASSPIHGPGELFF	TGTGCCAGCAGCCCCATTCATGGTCCCGGGGAGCTGTTTTTT	TRBV12-3/TRBV12-4	TRBJ2-2	-	-
CASSNVPLGNEQFF	TGTGCCAGCAGTAACGTGCCCCTGGGGAATGAGCAGTTCTTC	TRBV12-3/TRBV12-4	TRBJ2-1	-	-
CATSPGQLNQPQHF	TGTGCCACCAGCCCGGGACAGCTTAATCAGCCCCAGCATTTT	TRBV24-1	TRBJ1-5	-	TRBD1
CASSSVGRSYEQYF	TGTGCCAGCAGCTCCGTCGGGAGATCCTACGAGCAGTACTTC	TRBV7-2	TRBJ2-7	-	-
CASSSDPQGYEQYF	TGCGCCAGCAGCTCCGACCCACAGGGCTACGAGCAGTACTTC	TRBV5-1	TRBJ2-7	-	-
CASSLWDSYQPQHF	TGTGCCAGCAGTCTCTGGGACAGCTATCAGCCCCAGCATTTT	TRBV12-3/TRBV12-4	TRBJ1-5	-	TRBD1
CASSFDRLGQPQHF	TGTGCCAGCAGTTTTGATAGGCTGGGTCAGCCCCAGCATTTT	TRBV12-3/TRBV12-4	TRBJ1-5	-	-
CASSMTGVNYGYTF	TGTGCCAGCAGCATGACAGGGGTTAACTATGGCTACACCTTC	TRBV6-6	TRBJ1-2	-	TRBD1
CASSLDVWQAPGYGYTF	TGTGCCAGCAGCTTAGATGTGTGGCAGGCCCCTGGGTATGGCTACACCTTC	TRBV7-2	TRBJ1-2	-	-
CSAREGSTNSPLHF	TGCAGTGCCAGAGAGGGCAGCACTAATTCACCCCTCCACTTT	TRBV20-1	TRBJ1-6	once	-
CASSYAGLGSYNEQFF	TGTGCCAGCAGTTACGCGGGGCTAGGCTCCTACAATGAGCAGTTCTTC	TRBV6-2/TRBV6-3	TRBJ2-1	-	-
CASSETGTGGYEQYF	TGTGCCAGTTCCGAAACCGGGACAGGGGGCTACGAGCAGTACTTC	TRBV27	TRBJ2-7	-	TRBD1
CASRGYEREQFF	TGTGCCAGCAGGGGCTATGAGCGTGAGCAGTTCTTC	TRBV12-3/TRBV12-4	TRBJ2-1	-	-
CGSTLNTEAFF	TGTGGGTCGACACTGAACACTGAAGCTTTCTTT	TRBV2	TRBJ1-1	-	-
CASSRDRGPAEAFF	TGTGCCAGCAGCCGGGACAGGGGGCCGGCTGAAGCTTTCTTT	TRBV14	TRBJ1-1	-	TRBD1
CASSPRGQGFTEAFF	TGTGCCAGCTCACCACGGGGACAGGGCTTCACTGAAGCTTTCTTT	TRBV18	TRBJ1-1	few	TRBD1
CSVVTDSYGYTF	TGCAGCGTAGTTACAGACTCCTATGGCTACACCTTC	TRBV29-1	TRBJ1-2	once	-
CASSNWGTRDRYEQYF	TGTGCCAGCAGCAACTGGGGAACCCGCGACCGTTACGAGCAGTACTTC	TRBV7-2	TRBJ2-7	-	-
CASSHDGTSNYGYTF	TGTGCCAGCAGCCACGACGGGACGTCTAACTATGGCTACACCTTC	TRBV4-2	TRBJ1-2	once	-
CASSVGKRLAGRNEQFF	TGTGCCAGCAGCGTCGGAAAGAGACTAGCGGGAAGGAATGAGCAGTTCTTC	TRBV3-1	TRBJ2-1	-	TRBD2
CASSKGELHQPQHF	TGTGCCAGCAGCAAAGGGGAATTACATCAGCCCCAGCATTTT	TRBV21-1	TRBJ1-5	-	-
CASSPPPDYNEQFF	TGTGCCAGCTCACCACCCCCTGACTACAATGAGCAGTTCTTC	TRBV18	TRBJ2-1	once	-
CASSSGPRGMNTEAFF	TGTGCCAGCAGCTCCGGGCCCCGCGGGATGAACACTGAAGCTTTCTTT	TRBV5-6	TRBJ1-1	-	-
CASSPHSGEETQYF	TGTGCCAGCAGCCCGCATTCGGGGGAGGAGACCCAGTACTTC	TRBV7-8	TRBJ2-5	-	-
CASSYSMSVGSSYEQYF	TGTGCCAGCAGTTACTCGATGTCGGTGGGGAGCTCCTACGAGCAGTACTTC	TRBV6-5	TRBJ2-7	-	-
CASSPRGTNKETQYF	TGTGCCAGCTCACCAAGAGGGACTAATAAAGAGACCCAGTACTTC	TRBV18	TRBJ2-5	-	TRBD2
CASSVATRAQDGELFF	TGTGCCAGCAGCGTAGCTACGAGGGCTCAGGACGGGGAGCTGTTTTTT	TRBV9	TRBJ2-2	-	-
CASSSSGTSLADTQYF	TGTGCCAGCAGTTCCTCCGGGACCTCCCTGGCAGATACGCAGTATTTT	TRBV12-3/TRBV12-4	TRBJ2-3	-	-
CARGGSNTEAFF	TGTGCCAGGGGGGGGAGTAACACTGAAGCTTTCTTT	TRBV2	TRBJ1-1	-	-
CASSLAEKLFF	TGTGCCAGCAGCTTAGCCGAAAAACTGTTTTTT	TRBV11-2	TRBJ1-4	-	-
CATGRGEETQYF	TGTGCCACGGGCAGGGGAGAAGAGACCCAGTACTTC	TRBV6-5	TRBJ2-5	once	-
CSPEGQGVSYEQYF	TGCAGCCCCGAAGGACAGGGTGTGTCCTACGAGCAGTACTTC	TRBV29-1	TRBJ2-7	-	TRBD1
CASSQSGVKNGYTF	TGCGCCAGCAGTCAATCTGGGGTAAAAAATGGCTACACCTTC	TRBV23-1	TRBJ1-2	-	-
CASSYGRREKLFF	TGTGCCAGCAGTTACGGCAGACGTGAAAAACTGTTTTTT	TRBV6-5	TRBJ1-4	-	-
CASSLGAGHDQPQHF	TGTGCCAGCAGCTTAGGAGCAGGGCATGATCAGCCCCAGCATTTT	TRBV7-9	TRBJ1-5	-	-
CSAVRGRGSTDTQYF	TGCAGTGCTGTCAGGGGGCGGGGGAGCACAGATACGCAGTATTTT	TRBV20-1	TRBJ2-3	-	-
CSARGPSGFTDTQYF	TGCAGTGCTAGAGGGCCTAGCGGGTTCACAGATACGCAGTATTTT	TRBV20-1	TRBJ2-3	-	TRBD2
CASSLSGANTEAFF	TGTGCCAGCAGTTTATCCGGGGCGAACACTGAAGCTTTCTTT	TRBV28	TRBJ1-1	-	-
CASSLRDSSSYEQYF	TGTGCCAGCAGCCTCCGGGACAGCTCCTCCTACGAGCAGTACTTC	TRBV9	TRBJ2-7	-	TRBD1
CSARDPRTAGDTQYF	TGCAGTGCTAGAGACCCCCGGACCGCAGGAGATACGCAGTATTTT	TRBV20-1	TRBJ2-3	once	-